The present T cell receptor (beta chain) was sequenced within a study of blood T cells in healthy people across ages. Study-level findings and limits: Unsorted PBMCs ruled out conclusive naive versus antigen-experienced comparison.

The sample holds many counts of this clonotype. Antigen: not known. Donors each provided about 9.5 milliliters of peripheral blood. A J-beta primer mix and a sample-barcoded 5' primer were used in a second PCR of about 7 to 12 cycles. Every sample gave at least 3 million paired-end reads containing CDR3. TCRdb recomputed calls from the 5' RACE reads with MiXCR, one row per CDR3 protein. The top ten hold 23% of the sample, which has 1,800,000 or so distinct CDR3 sequences, more than 35% seen once. Germline lookup yields CDR1 ENHRY and CDR2 SYGVKD. CDR3 size: 14 residues. The V gene end was trimmed by 11 bases and the J gene end by 4 bases; junction bases not matched to a gene: 12.

The origin of this receptor is a human donor in good health. The chain employs TRBV10-3 and TRBJ1-2; 8 positions match TRBD1. The specimen sequenced was blood. CDR3 nucleotides: TGTGCCGTCACCCCGGACAGGGCGAGCTATGGCTACACCTTC. As protein: CAVTPDRASYGYTF.